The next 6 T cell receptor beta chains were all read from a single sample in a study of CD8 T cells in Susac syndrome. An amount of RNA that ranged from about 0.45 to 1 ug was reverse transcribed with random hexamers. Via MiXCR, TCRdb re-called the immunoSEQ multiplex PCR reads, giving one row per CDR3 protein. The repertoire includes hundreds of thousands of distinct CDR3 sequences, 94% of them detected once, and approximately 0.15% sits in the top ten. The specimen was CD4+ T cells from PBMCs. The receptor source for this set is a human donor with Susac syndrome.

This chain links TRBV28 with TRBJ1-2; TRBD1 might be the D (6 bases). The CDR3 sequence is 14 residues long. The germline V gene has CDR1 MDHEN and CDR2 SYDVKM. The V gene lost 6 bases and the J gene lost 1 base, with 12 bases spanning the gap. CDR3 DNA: TGTGCCAGCAGCGGACAGCTAATTAACTATGGCTACACCTTC. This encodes CASSGQLINYGYTF.

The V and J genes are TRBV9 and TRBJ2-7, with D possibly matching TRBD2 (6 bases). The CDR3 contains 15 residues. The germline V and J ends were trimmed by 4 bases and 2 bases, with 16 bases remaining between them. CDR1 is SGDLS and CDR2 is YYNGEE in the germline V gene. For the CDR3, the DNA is TGTGCCAGCAGCCTCGGGGGTACGTCAACCTACGAGCAGTACTTC. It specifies CASSLGGTSTYEQYF.

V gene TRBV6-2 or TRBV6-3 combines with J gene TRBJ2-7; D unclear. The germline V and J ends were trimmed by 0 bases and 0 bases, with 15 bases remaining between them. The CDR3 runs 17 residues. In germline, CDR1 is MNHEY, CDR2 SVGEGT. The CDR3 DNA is TGTGCCAGCAGTTACTCGTCCGTTGGTCAGCTCTCCTACGAGCAGTACTTC. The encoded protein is CASSYSSVGQLSYEQYF.

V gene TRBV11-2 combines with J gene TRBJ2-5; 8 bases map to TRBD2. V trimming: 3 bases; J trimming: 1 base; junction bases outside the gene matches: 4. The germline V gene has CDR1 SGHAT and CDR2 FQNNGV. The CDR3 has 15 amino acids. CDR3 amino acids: CASSLRGDGQETQYF. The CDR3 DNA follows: TGTGCCAGCAGCTTGCGGGGGGACGGCCAAGAGACCCAGTACTTC.

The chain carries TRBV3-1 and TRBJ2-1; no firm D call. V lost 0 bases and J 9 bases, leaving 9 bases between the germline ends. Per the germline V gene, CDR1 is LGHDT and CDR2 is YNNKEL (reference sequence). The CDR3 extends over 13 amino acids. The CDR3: CASSQDEQAEQFF. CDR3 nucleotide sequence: TGTGCCAGCAGCCAAGATGAGCAAGCTGAGCAGTTCTTC.

The CDR3 spells CASSLIRGVYNEQFF. The CDR3 bases are TGCGCCAGCAGCTTGATCCGGGGGGTCTACAATGAGCAGTTCTTC. The chain combines TRBV5-1 with TRBJ2-1; 7 bases are shared with TRBD2. The CDR3 has 15 amino acids. The junction had 4 bases not matched to a gene; V was cut back by 1 base and J by 3 bases. Looked up from germline, CDR1 is SGHRS and CDR2 is YFSETQ.